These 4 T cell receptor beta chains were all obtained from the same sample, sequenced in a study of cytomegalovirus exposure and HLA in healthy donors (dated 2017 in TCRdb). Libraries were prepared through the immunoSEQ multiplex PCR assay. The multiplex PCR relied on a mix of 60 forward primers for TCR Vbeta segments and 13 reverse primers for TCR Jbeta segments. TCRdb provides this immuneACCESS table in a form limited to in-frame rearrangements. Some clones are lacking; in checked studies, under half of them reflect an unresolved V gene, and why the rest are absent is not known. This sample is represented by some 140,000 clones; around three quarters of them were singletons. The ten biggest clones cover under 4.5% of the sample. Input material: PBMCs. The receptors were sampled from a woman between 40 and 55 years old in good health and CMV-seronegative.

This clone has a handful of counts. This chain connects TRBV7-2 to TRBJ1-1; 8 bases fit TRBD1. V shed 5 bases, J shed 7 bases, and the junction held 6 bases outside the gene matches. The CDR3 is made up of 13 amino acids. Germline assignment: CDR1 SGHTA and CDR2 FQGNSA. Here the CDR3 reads CASSIQGGIEAFF. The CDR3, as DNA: TGTGCCAGCAGCATACAGGGGGGGATTGAAGCTTTCTTT. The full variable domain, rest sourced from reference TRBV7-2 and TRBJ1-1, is GAGVSQSPSNKVTEKGKDVELRCDPISGHTALYWYRQSLGQGLEFLIYFQGNSAPDKSGLPSDRFSAERTGGSVSTLTIQRTQQEDSAVYLCASSIQGGIEAFFGQGTRLTVV.

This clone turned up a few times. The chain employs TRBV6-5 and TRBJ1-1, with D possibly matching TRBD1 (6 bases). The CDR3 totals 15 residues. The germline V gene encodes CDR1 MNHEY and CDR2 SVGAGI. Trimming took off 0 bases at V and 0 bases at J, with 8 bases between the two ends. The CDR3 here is CASSYSDSLNTEAFF. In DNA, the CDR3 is TGTGCCAGCAGTTACTCGGACAGCCTGAACACTGAAGCTTTCTTT.

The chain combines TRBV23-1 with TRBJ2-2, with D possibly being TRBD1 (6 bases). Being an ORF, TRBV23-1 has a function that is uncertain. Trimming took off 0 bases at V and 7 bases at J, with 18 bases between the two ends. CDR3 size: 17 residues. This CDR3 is CASSQSQVGEGGGELFF. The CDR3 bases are TGCGCCAGCAGTCAATCGCAGGTTGGGGAAGGGGGCGGGGAGCTGTTTTTT.

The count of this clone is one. The CDR3 protein is CASSQSPSGRSGETQYF. The CDR3 nucleotides read TGCGCCAGCAGCCAGTCTCCTAGCGGGAGGAGTGGAGAGACCCAGTACTTC. This rearrangement joins TRBV4-1 to TRBJ2-5, with 11 bases fitting TRBD2. The germline V gene has CDR1 MGHRA and CDR2 YSYEKL. The CDR3 contains 17 residues. V trimming: 3 bases; J trimming: 4 bases; junction bases outside the gene matches: 10.